Sequencing of this TCR beta chain was carried out in a study of blood T cell repertoires in COVID-19 (TCRdb year 2020). Broadly, across the study: The collaborator samples originated in the United States, Italy and Spain and spanned the acute and convalescent phases of COVID-19. A freely available public database, intended as a resource for researchers studying the immune response to SARS-CoV-2, is where the repertoires were released. The material from the prospective study consisted of cDNA or gDNA derived from T cells, B-cell-depleted T cells, or PBMCs. The samples were drawn from two sources: the first 160 participants of the ongoing ImmuneRACE study, and about 1,300 subjects contributed by 6 global collaborators. Sample metadata almost always included a de-identified subject ID, COVID-19 status, age in years and sex. Deeply sampled blood TCRbeta repertoires from subjects exposed to, actively infected with, or recovered from COVID-19 were included in the dataset. HLA class I and class II types, where available, came from metadata supplied by the sample provider rather than from assay-based typing. The paper's findings and limits, for the study overall: Clinical and demographic metadata were provided uncurated, with the amount varying by source and participant.

At one collaborating source in Seattle, patients were enrolled during active infection and were followed longitudinally through the course of disease. The collaborating institutions used their own protocols to collect whole blood in K2EDTA tubes. For TCRbeta analysis, collaborator samples were shipped as frozen whole blood, as isolated PBMCs, or as DNA extracted from either sample type. TCRbeta CDR3 regions were amplified from genomic DNA by means of the immunoSEQ Assay, a bias-controlled multiplex PCR. Regarding the original processing steps: The number of nucleated cells in each sample was estimated by amplification of reference gene primers within the assay. Sequence reads were collapsed and filtered to measure the absolute abundance of every unique TCRbeta CDR3 rearrangement. Productive Simpson clonality was computed per sample as the square root of Simpson's diversity index over productive rearrangements. Entries here come from immuneACCESS through TCRdb and include only in-frame sequences with V and J called. Some clones fail to appear in such tables; in the studies checked, an unresolved V gene covers under half of the shortfall, and the cause of the remainder is unknown. V, J and clone size reflect that table, while D and trimming were determined from the DNA. This sample is represented by fewer than 30,000 clones; over 75% of them were singletons. Together, the top ten hold about 29% of the sample.

Comments on this clone: Which antigen it targets is not known. Base qualities are missing; no much larger clone stands one base away.

CDR1 and CDR2, looked up from the germline V gene (reference sequence), are LNHDA and SQIVND. The CDR3 runs 16 amino acids, cysteine and phenylalanine included. Kept here is only the CDR3 DNA, which spans 48 bases and is read in frame from base 1. V is pruned by 5 bases and J by 0 bases, leaving 6 bases of the junction without a gene match. The source of this sequence is a woman of 80 years or more with COVID-19, enrolled during active disease. The chain links TRBV19 with TRBJ2-7; 11 nucleotides in the junction match TRBD2. The sequenced sample consisted of peripheral blood. The CDR3 reads CASSHPGTSGSYEQYF. Read as DNA, the sequence is TGTGCCAGTAGTCATCCCGGGACTAGCGGCTCCTACGAGCAGTACTTC.